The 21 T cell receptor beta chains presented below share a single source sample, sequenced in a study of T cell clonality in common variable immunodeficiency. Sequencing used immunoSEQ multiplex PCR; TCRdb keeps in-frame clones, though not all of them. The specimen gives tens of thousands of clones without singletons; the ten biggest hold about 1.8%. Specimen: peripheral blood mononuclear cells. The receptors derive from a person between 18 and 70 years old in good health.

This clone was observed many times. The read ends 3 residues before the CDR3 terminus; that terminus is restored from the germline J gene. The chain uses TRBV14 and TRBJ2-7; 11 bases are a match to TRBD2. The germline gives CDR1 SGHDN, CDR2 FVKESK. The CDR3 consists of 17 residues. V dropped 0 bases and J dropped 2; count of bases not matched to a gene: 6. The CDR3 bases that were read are TGTGCCAGCAGCCAAGAGGGCCCGGGACTAGCGGCCTACGAG. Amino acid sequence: CASSQEGPGLAAYE. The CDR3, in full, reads CASSQEGPGLAAYEQYF.

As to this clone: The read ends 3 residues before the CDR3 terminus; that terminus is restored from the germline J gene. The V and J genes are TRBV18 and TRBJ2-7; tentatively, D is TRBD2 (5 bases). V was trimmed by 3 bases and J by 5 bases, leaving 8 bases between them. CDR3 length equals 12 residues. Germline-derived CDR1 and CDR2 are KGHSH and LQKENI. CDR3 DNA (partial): TGTGCCAGCTCACCCCCCGGGGACGAG. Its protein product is CASSPPGDE. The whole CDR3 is CASSPPGDEQYF.

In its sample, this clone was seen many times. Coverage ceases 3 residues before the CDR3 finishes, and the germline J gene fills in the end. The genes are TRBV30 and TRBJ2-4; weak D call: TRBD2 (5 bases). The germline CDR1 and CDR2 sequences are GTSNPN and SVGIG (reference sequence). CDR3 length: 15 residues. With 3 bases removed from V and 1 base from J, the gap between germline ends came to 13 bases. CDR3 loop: CAWSHGVGAKNIQYF. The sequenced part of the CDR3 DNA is TGTGCCTGGAGCCACGGGGTCGGGGCCAAAAACATT. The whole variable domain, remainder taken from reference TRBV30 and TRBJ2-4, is SQTIHQWPATLVQPVGSPLSLECTVEGTSNPNLYWYRQAAGRGLQLLFYSVGIGQISSEVPQNLSASRPQDRQFILSSKKLLLSDSGFYLCAWSHGVGAKNIQYFGAGTRLSVL.

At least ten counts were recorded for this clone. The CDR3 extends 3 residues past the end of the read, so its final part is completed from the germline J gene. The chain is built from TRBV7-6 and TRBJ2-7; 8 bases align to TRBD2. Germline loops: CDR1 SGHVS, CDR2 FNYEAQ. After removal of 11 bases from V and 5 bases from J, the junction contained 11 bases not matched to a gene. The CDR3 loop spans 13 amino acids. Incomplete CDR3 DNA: TGTGCCTCCCGGAAACAGACTAGCGACGAG. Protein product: CASRKQTSDE. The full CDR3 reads CASRKQTSDEQYF.

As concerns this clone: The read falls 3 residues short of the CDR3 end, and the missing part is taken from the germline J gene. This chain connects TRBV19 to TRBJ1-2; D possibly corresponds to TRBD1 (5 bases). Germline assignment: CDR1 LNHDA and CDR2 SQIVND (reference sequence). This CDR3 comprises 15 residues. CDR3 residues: CASSPTSGAYNDYTF. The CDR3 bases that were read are TGTGCCAGTAGTCCCACTAGCGGGGCCTACAATGAC.

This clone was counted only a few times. The sequenced CDR3 bases are TGTGCCAGCCAGAACAGGAGAATCAATCAGCCC. Translated: CASQNRRINQP. The entire CDR3 is CASQNRRINQPQHF. The rearrangement uses TRBV19 and TRBJ1-5; perhaps TRBD1 as D (5 bases). The CDR3 extends 3 residues past the end of the read, so its final part is completed from the germline J gene. CDR1 and CDR2 (germline): LNHDA, SQIVND (reference sequence). V dropped 9 bases and J dropped 3 bases, with 15 bases sitting between them. This CDR3 comprises 14 residues.

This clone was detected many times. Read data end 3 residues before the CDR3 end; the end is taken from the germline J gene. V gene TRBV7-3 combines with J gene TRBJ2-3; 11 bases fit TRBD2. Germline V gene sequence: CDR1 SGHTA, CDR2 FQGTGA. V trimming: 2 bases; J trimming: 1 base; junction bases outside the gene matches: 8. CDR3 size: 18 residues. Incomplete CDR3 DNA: TGTGCCAGCAGCTTATGGGCTAGCGGGAGGACTGGCACAGATACG. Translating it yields CASSLWASGRTGTDT. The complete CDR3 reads CASSLWASGRTGTDTQYF.

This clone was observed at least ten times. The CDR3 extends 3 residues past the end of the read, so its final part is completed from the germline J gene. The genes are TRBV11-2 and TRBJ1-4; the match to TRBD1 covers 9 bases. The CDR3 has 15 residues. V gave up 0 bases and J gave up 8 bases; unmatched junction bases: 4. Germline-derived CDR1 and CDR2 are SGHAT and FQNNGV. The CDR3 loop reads CASSLEGQGGEKLFF. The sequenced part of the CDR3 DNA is TGTGCCAGCAGCTTAGAGGGACAGGGTGGGGAAAAA. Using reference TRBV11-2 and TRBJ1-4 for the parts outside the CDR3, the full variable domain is EAGVAQSPRYKIIEKRQSVAFWCNPISGHATLYWYQQILGQGPKLLIQFQNNGVVDDSQLPKDRFSAERLKGVDSTLKIQPAKLEDSAVYLCASSLEGQGGEKLFFGSGTQLSVL.

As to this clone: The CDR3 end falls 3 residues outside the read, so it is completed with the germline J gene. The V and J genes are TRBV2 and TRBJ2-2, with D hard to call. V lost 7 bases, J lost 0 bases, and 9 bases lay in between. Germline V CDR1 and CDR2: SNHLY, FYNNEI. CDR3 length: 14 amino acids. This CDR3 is CASKAASNTGELFF. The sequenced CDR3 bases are TGTGCCAGCAAAGCTGCATCGAACACCGGGGAG.

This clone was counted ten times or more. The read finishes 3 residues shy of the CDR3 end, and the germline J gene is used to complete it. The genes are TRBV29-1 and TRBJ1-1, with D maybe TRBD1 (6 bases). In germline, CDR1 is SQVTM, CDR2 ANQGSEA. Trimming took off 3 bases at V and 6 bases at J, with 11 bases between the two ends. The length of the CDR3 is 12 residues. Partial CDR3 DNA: TGCAGCGTTGAGGTGGGGGCCGCTGAA. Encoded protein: CSVEVGAAE. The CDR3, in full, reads CSVEVGAAEAFF.

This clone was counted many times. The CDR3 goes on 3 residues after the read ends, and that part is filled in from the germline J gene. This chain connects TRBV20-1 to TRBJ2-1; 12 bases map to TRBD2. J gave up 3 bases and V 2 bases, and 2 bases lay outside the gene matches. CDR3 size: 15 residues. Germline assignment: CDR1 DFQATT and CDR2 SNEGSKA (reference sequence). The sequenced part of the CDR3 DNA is TGCAGTGCTAGAAGACTAGCGGGGGTCTACAATGAG. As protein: CSARRLAGVYNE. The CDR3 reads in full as CSARRLAGVYNEQFF.

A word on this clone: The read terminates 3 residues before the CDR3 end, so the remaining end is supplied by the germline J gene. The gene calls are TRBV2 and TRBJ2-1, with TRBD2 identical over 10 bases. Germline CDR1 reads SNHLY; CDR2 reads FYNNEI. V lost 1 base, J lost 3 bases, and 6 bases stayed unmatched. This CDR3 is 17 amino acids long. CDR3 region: CASSEVSGLADYNEQFF. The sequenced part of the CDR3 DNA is TGTGCCAGCAGTGAAGTTTCAGGACTAGCGGACTACAATGAG.

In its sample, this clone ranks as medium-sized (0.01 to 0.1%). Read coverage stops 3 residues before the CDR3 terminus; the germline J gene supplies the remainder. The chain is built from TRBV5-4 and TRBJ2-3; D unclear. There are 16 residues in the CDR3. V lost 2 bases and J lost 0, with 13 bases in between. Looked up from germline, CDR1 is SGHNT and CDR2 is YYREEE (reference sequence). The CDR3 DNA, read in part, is TGTGCCAGCAGCTTTTCGAACGGTCTTAGCACAGATACG. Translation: CASSFSNGLSTDT. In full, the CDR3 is CASSFSNGLSTDTQYF.

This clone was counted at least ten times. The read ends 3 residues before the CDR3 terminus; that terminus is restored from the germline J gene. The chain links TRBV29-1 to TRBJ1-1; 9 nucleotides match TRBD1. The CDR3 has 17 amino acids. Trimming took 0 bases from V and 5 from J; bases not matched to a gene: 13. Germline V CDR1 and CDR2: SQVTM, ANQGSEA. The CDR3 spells CSVEDLRDRGFDTEAFF. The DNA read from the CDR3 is TGCAGCGTTGAAGATCTTCGAGACAGGGGGTTTGATACTGAA.

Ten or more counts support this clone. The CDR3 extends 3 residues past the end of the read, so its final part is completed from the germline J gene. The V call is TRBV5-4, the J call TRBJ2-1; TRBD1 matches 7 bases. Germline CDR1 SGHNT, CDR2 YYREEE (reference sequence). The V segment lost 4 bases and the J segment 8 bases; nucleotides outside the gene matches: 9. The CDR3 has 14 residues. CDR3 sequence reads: CASSQQGNEDEQFF. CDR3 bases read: TGTGCCAGCAGCCAACAGGGGAATGAGGATGAG. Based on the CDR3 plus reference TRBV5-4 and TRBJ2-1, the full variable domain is ETGVTQSPTHLIKTRGQQVTLRCSSQSGHNTVSWYQQALGQGPQFIFQYYREEENGRGNFPPRFSGLQFPNYSSELNVNALELDDSALYLCASSQQGNEDEQFFGPGTRLTVL.

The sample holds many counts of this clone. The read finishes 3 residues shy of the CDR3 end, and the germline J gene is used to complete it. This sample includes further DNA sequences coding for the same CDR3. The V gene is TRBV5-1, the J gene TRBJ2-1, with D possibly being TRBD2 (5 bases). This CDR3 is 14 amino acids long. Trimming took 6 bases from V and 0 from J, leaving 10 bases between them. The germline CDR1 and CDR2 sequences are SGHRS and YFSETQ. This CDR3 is CASTDGVSYNEQFF. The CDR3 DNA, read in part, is TGCGCCAGCACCGACGGGGTCTCCTACAATGAG.

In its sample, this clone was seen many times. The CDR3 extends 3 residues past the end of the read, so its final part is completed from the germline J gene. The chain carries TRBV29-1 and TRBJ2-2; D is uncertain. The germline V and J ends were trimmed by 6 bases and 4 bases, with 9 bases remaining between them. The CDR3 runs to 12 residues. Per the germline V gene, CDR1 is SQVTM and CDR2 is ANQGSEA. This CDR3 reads CSVADRTGELFF. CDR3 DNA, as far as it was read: TGCAGCGTGGCGGATCGCACCGGGGAG.

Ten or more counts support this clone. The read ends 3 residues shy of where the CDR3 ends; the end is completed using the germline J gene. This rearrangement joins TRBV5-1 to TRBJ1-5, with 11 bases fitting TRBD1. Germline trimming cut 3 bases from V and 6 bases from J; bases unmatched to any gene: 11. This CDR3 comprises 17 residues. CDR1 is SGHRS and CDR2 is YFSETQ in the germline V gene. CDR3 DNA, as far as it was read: TGCGCCAGCAGCTGGGGCCCGGACAGGGGGCAGAGTCAGCCC. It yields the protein CASSWGPDRGQSQP. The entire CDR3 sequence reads CASSWGPDRGQSQPQHF.

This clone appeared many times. Incomplete CDR3 DNA: TGTGCCAGTAGTATGGACTTTACGTCCGGGGAG. This codes for CASSMDFTSGE. The CDR3, in full, reads CASSMDFTSGELFF. The chain couples TRBV19 to TRBJ2-2; maybe TRBD2 (5 bases). The read comes to an end 3 residues before the CDR3 does, leaving the germline J gene to fill in the end. The V end was cut by 3 bases, the J end by 6 bases, with 11 bases between. This CDR3 comprises 14 residues. Germline-derived CDR1 and CDR2 are LNHDA and SQIVND (reference sequence).

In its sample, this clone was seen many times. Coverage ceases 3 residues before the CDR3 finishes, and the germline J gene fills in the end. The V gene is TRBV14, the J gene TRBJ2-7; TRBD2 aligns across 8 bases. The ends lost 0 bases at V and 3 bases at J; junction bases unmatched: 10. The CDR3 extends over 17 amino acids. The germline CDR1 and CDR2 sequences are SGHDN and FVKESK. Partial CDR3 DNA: TGTGCCAGCAGCCAAGATCCGGGAGTAGCGGGATTCTACGAG. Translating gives CASSQDPGVAGFYE. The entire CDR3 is CASSQDPGVAGFYEQYF.

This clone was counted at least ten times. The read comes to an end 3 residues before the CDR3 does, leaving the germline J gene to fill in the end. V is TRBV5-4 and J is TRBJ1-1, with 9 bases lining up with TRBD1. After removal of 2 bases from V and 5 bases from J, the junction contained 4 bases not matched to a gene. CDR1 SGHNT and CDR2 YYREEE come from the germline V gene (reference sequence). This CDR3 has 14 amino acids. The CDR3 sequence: CASSFRDRVTEAFF. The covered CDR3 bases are TGTGCCAGCAGCTTCCGGGACAGGGTTACTGAA.